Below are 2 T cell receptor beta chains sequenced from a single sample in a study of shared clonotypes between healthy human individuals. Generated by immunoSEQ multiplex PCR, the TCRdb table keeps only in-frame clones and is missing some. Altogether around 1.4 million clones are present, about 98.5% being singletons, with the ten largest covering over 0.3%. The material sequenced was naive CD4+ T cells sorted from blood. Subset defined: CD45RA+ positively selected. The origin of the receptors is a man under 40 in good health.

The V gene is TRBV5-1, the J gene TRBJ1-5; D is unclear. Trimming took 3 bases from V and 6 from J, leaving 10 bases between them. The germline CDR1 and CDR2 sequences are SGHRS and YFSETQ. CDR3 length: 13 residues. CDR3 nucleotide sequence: TGCGCCAGCAGCTCCTGGACGGGTCAGCCCCAGCATTTT. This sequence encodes CASSSWTGQPQHF.

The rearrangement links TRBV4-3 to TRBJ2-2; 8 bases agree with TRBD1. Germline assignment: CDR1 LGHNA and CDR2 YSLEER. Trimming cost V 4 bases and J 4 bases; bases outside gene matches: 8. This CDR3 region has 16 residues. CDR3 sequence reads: CASSPRSGTGTGELFF. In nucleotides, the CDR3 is TGCGCCAGCAGCCCTAGGTCGGGGACAGGCACCGGGGAGCTGTTTTTT.